A single sample is the source of the 11 T cell receptor beta chains below, sequenced in a study of T cells after somatic rescue of genetic block. Sequenced by immunoSEQ multiplex PCR; TCRdb stores in-frame clones only, minus some. The sample lists about 14,000 clones, over 65% occurring once. Sequencing used peripheral blood mononuclear cells (PBMCs). The receptors were sampled from a boy aged 5-17 years.

CDR3 DNA sequence: TGTGCCAGCAGCCCACAGGGTAATTCACCCCTCCACTTT. This codes for CASSPQGNSPLHF. The V call is TRBV6-6, the J call TRBJ1-6; D possibly corresponds to TRBD1 (6 bases). Looked up from germline, CDR1 is MNHNY and CDR2 is SVGAGI (reference sequence). This CDR3 is built from 13 residues. V was shortened by 6 bases and J by 6 bases, with 9 bases between the two germline ends.

The chain combines TRBV2 with TRBJ2-5; TRBD2 might be the D (5 bases). The V gene lost 8 bases and the J gene lost 5 bases, with 18 bases spanning the gap. The CDR3 loop spans 14 amino acids. Germline CDR1 SNHLY, CDR2 FYNNEI. CDR3 DNA: TGTGCCAGCGGAGGTCCTCGGGCCTGGGAGACCCAGTACTTC. Its translation: CASGGPRAWETQYF.

By frequency in the sample, this clone is medium-sized. The genes are TRBV6-5 and TRBJ2-7; no reliable D call. Germline CDR1 MNHEY, CDR2 SVGAGI. The length of the CDR3 is 13 residues. V was trimmed by 2 bases and J by 0 bases, leaving 5 bases between them. CDR3 amino acids: CASSYKSSYEQYF. The CDR3 DNA is TGTGCCAGCAGTTACAAAAGCTCCTACGAGCAGTACTTC.

The CDR3 DNA reads as TGTGCCAGCAGCTTAACGGGGGTGGGCGGCTACACCTTC. The encoded protein is CASSLTGVGGYTF. The J gene is TRBJ1-2, the V gene TRBV7-9, with D possibly TRBD1 on 5 matching bases. CDR1 is SEHNR and CDR2 is FQNEAQ in the germline V gene (reference sequence). V was shortened by 2 bases and J by 8 bases, with 12 bases between the two germline ends. The CDR3 has 13 amino acids.

This chain links TRBV6-5 with TRBJ1-4; D gene ambiguous. This CDR3 has 14 amino acids. Per the germline V gene, CDR1 is MNHEY and CDR2 is SVGAGI. Trimming shortened V by 2 bases and J by 8 bases, and 12 bases separated the two germline ends. The CDR3 coding sequence is TGTGCCAGCAGTTACCATCCGGGGTGGGAAAAACTGTTTTTT. It codes for CASSYHPGWEKLFF.

The gene calls are TRBV28 and TRBJ1-5; D unresolved. Looked up from germline, CDR1 is MDHEN and CDR2 is SYDVKM. This CDR3 spans 10 amino acids. Trimming pared 4 bases from V and 9 bases from J, leaving 4 bases between. The CDR3 DNA follows: TGTGCCAGCAGTTGGGGGCCCCAGCATTTT. Its protein is CASSWGPQHF.

This clone is medium-sized within its sample. This chain uses TRBV16 with TRBJ1-5; 7 bases line up with TRBD1. CDR1 and CDR2 (germline): KGHSY, FQNENV. Trimming took 5 bases from V and 2 from J; bases not matched to a gene: 3. The CDR3 sequence is 14 residues long. The CDR3 reads CASSADRGNQPQHF. CDR3 DNA: TGTGCCAGCAGCGCTGACAGGGGCAATCAGCCCCAGCATTTT.

The chain links TRBV20-1 to TRBJ2-1; tentatively, D is TRBD1 (6 bases). V was trimmed by 6 bases and J by 9 bases, leaving 12 bases between them. Germline V gene data show CDR1 as DFQATT and CDR2 as SNEGSKA (reference sequence). This CDR3 comprises 11 residues. The CDR3 sequence: CSANGQSEQFF. CDR3 in DNA: TGCAGTGCGAACGGACAGAGTGAGCAGTTCTTC.

The chain employs TRBV6-4 and TRBJ1-5; 9 bases are a match to TRBD1. Trimming took 6 bases from V and 7 from J; bases not matched to a gene: 10. Germline V lookup: CDR1 MRHNA, CDR2 SNTAGT. The CDR3 loop spans 15 amino acids. CDR3 nucleotides: TGTGCCAGCAGAGCCCGGGACAGGGCTGGACAGCCCCAGCATTTT. The encoded protein is CASRARDRAGQPQHF.

The chain carries TRBV6-5 and TRBJ1-4, with D unresolved. Germline loops: CDR1 MNHEY, CDR2 SVGAGI. V was clipped by 8 bases and J by 4 bases, with 8 bases between them. The CDR3 is made up of 12 amino acids. CDR3 coding DNA: TGTGCCAGCTCGCGGGTTAATGAAAAACTGTTTTTT. This gives the protein CASSRVNEKLFF.

The chain is built from TRBV19 and TRBJ2-1; TRBD2 agrees at 8 bases. The V segment lost 3 bases and the J segment 9 bases; nucleotides outside the gene matches: 4. The CDR3 runs 13 residues. In germline, CDR1 is LNHDA, CDR2 SQIVND (reference sequence). The CDR3 loop reads CASSILTSGEQFF. Written as DNA, the CDR3 is TGTGCCAGTAGTATTCTCACTAGCGGTGAGCAGTTCTTC.